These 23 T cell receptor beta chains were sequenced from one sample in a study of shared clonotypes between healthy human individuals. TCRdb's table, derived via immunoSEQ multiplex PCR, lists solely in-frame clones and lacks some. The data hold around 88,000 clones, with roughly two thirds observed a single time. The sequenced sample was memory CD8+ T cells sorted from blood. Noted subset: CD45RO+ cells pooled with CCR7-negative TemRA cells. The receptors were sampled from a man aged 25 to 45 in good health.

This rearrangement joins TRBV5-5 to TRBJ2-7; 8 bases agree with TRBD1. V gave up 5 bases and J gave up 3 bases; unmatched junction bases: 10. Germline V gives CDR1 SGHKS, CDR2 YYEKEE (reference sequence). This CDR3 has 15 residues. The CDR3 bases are TGTGCCAGCAGTCGTTGGACAGGGCCTTTCTACGAGCAGTACTTC. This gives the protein CASSRWTGPFYEQYF.

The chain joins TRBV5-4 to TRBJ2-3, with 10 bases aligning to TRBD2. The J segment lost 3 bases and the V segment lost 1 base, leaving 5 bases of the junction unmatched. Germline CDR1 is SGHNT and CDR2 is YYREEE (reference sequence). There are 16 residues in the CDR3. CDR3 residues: CASSLPSGRGTDTQYF. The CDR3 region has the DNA TGTGCCAGCAGCTTGCCGAGCGGGAGGGGGACAGATACGCAGTATTTT.

CDR3 DNA: TGTGCCAGCAGTACTCTTTCCGGGACCATCTACTTC. Amino acid sequence: CASSTLSGTIYF. This chain joins TRBV28 and TRBJ2-7; D assignment may be TRBD1 or TRBD2 (5 bases each). This CDR3 is 12 amino acids long. Germline lookup yields CDR1 MDHEN and CDR2 SYDVKM. Trimming cost V 5 bases and J 13 bases, with 18 bases left between them.

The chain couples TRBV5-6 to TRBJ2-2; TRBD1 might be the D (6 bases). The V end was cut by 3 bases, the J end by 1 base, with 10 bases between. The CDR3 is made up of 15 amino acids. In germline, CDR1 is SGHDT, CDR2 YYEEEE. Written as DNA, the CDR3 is TGTGCCAGCAGCTGGTGGGGGCGGAACACCGGGGAGCTGTTTTTT. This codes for CASSWWGRNTGELFF.

CDR3 sequence reads: CASSQKQTGVAYNEQFF. Here the CDR3 DNA reads TGTGCCAGCAGCCAAAAGCAGACAGGGGTTGCCTACAATGAGCAGTTCTTC. V is TRBV21-1 and J is TRBJ2-1; the table's D call, TRBD1, has no DNA check behind it. TRBV21-1 counts as a pseudogene. This CDR3 is 17 amino acids long.

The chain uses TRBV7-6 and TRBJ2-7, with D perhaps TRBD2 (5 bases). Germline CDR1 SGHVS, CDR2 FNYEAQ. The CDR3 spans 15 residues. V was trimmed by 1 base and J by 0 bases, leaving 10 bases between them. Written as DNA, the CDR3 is TGTGCCAGCAGCTTAGATCAGGCGGGCTCCTACGAGCAGTACTTC. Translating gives CASSLDQAGSYEQYF. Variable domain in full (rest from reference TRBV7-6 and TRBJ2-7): GAGVSQSPRYKVTKRGQDVALRCDPISGHVSLYWYRQALGQGPEFLTYFNYEAQQDKSGLPNDRFSAERPEGSISTLTIQRTEQRDSAMYRCASSLDQAGSYEQYFGPGTRLTVT.

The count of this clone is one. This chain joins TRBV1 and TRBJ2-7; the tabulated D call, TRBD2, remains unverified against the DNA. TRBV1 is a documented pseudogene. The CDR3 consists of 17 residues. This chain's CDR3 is CTSSQGGKGLLPGLGSF. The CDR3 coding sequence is TGCACCAGCAGCCAAGGGGGAAAGGGGCTTCTACCGGGACTAGGTTCCTTC.

The CDR3 DNA sequence: TGTGCCAGCAGTCCAGCGGGAGCCAGGTACGAGCAGTACTTC. Protein sequence: CASSPAGARYEQYF. This chain joins TRBV28 and TRBJ2-7, with 8 bases aligning to TRBD2. Unmatched junction bases numbered 7, after V lost 5 bases and J lost 4 bases. Germline assignment: CDR1 MDHEN and CDR2 SYDVKM. The length of the CDR3 is 14 residues. Variable domain in full (rest from reference TRBV28 and TRBJ2-7): DVKVTQSSRYLVKRTGEKVFLECVQDMDHENMFWYRQDPGLGLRLIYFSYDVKMKEKGDIPEGYSVSREKKERFSLILESASTNQTSMYLCASSPAGARYEQYFGPGTRLTVT.

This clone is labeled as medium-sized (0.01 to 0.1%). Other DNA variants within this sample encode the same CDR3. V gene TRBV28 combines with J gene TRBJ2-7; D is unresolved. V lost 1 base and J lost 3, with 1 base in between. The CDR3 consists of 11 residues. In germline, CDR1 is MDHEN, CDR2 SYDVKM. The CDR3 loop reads CASSLYYEQYF. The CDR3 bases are TGTGCCAGCAGTTTATACTACGAGCAGTACTTC.

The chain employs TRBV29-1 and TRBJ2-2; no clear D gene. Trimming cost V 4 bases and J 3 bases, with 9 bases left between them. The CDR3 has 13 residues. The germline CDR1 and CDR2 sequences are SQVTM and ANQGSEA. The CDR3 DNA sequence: TGCAGCGTTGGGAAAGGATACACCGGGGAGCTGTTTTTT. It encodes CSVGKGYTGELFF.

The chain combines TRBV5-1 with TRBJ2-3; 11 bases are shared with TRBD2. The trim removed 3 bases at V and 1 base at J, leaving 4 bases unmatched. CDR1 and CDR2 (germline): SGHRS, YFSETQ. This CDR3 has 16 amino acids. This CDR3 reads CASSSMGLAGTDTQYF. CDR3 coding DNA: TGCGCCAGCAGCTCTATGGGACTAGCGGGCACAGATACGCAGTATTTT.

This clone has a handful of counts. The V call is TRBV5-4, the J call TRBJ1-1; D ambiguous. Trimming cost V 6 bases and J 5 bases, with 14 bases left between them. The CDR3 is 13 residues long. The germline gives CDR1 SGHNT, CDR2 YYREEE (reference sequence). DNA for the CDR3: TGTGCCAGCACTTCCCAGCAGGAGACTGAAGCTTTCTTT. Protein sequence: CASTSQQETEAFF.

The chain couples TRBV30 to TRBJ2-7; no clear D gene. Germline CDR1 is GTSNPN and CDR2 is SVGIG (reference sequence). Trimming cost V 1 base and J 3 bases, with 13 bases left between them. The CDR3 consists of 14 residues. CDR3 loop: CAWSATVTFYEQYF. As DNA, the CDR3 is TGTGCCTGGAGTGCTACAGTGACTTTCTACGAGCAGTACTTC. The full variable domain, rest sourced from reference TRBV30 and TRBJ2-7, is SQTIHQWPATLVQPVGSPLSLECTVEGTSNPNLYWYRQAAGRGLQLLFYSVGIGQISSEVPQNLSASRPQDRQFILSSKKLLLSDSGFYLCAWSATVTFYEQYFGPGTRLTVT.

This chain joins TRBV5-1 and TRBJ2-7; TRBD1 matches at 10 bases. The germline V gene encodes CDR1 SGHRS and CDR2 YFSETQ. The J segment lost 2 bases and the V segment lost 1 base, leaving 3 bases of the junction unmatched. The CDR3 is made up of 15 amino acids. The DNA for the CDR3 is TGCGCCAGCAGCTTGCTCGGGACAGGGGCCTACGAGCAGTACTTC. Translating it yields CASSLLGTGAYEQYF.

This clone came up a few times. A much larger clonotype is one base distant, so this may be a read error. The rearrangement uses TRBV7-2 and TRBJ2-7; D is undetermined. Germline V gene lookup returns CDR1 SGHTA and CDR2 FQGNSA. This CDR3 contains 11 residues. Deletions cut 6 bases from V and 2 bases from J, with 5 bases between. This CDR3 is CASRGTYEQYF. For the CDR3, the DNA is TGTGCCAGCAGGGGGACCTACGAGCAGTACTTC.

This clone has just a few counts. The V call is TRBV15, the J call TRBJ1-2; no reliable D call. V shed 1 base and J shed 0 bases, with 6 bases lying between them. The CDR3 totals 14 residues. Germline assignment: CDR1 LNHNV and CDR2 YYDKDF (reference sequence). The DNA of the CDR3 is TGTGCCACCAGCAGAGCCGGGACTAACTATGGCTACACCTTC. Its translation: CATSRAGTNYGYTF.

The CDR3 DNA follows: TGTGCCAGCAGTGGGTGGCGAACAGATACGCAGTATTTT. It codes for CASSGWRTDTQYF. The genes are TRBV27 and TRBJ2-3, with D uncertain. Trimming took 5 bases from V and 3 from J, leaving 9 bases between them. Germline V CDR1 and CDR2: MNHEY, SMNVEV (reference sequence). This CDR3 has 13 amino acids.

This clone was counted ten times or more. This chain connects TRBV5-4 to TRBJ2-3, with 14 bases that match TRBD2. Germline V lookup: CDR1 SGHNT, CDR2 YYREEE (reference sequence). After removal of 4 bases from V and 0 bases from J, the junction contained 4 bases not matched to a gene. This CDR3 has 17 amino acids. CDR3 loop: CASSGTSGGPSTDTQYF. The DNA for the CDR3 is TGTGCCAGCAGCGGGACTAGCGGGGGCCCTAGCACAGATACGCAGTATTTT.

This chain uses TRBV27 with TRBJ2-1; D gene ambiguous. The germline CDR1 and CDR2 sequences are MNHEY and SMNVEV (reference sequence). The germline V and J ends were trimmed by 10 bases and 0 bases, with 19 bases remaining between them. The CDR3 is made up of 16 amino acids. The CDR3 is CAIRPSQSISYNEQFF. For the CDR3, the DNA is TGTGCCATCCGGCCCAGTCAATCTATCTCCTACAATGAGCAGTTCTTC.

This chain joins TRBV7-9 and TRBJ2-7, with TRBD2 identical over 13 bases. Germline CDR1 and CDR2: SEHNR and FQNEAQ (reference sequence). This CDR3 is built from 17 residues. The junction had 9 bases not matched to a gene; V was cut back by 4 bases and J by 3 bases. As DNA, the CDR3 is TGTGCCAGCAGCTCCGGGACTAGCGGGACACCCTTCTACGAGCAGTACTTC. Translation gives CASSSGTSGTPFYEQYF.

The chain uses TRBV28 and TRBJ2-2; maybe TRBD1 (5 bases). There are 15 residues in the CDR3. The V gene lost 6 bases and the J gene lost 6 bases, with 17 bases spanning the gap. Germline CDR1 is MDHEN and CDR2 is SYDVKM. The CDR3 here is CASRGQGLGSGELFF. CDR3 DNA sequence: TGTGCCAGCAGGGGGCAGGGCTTGGGGTCCGGGGAGCTGTTTTTT.

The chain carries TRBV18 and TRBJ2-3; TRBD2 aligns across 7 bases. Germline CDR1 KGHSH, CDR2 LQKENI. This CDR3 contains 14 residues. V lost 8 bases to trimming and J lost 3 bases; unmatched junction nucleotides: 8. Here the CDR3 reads CASPSGKGTDTQYF. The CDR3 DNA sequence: TGTGCCAGCCCCAGCGGGAAGGGGACAGATACGCAGTATTTT.

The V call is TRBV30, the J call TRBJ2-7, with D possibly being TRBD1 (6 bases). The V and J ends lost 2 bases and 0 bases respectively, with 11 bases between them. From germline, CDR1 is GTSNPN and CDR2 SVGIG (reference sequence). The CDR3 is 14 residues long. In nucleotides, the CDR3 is TGTGCCTGGAGTCCTGGACAGAACTCCTACGAGCAGTACTTC. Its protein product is CAWSPGQNSYEQYF.